This entry is about one T cell receptor beta chain. These data belong to a study of blood T cell repertoires in COVID-19. About the study: Collection of acute and convalescent COVID-19 samples took place in the United States, Italy and Spain. The cDNA or gDNA used as material had been derived from T cells, B-cell-depleted T cells, or PBMCs.

This CDR3 is 14 amino acids long. Per germline, CDR1 SNHLY and CDR2 FYNNEI. The J segment lost 11 bases and the V segment lost 3 bases, leaving 6 bases of the junction unmatched. Authors' data handling: Quantification of nucleated cells was approximated via reference gene primer amplification. Sequenced by immunoSEQ multiplex PCR; TCRdb stores in-frame clones only, minus some. That table gives V, J and clone size, and the DNA gave D and trimming. There are about 190,000 clones in the sample; 88% occur only once, and under 2% lies in the top ten. Sequencing input: peripheral blood. The chain combines TRBV2 with TRBJ1-6; 8 positions agree with TRBD1. This clonotype originated in a man in his late teens or twenties with active or convalescent COVID-19. The CDR3 loop is CASSDSGGGTPLHF. The CDR3 bases are TGTGCCAGCAGTGACTCAGGGGGCGGGACACCCCTCCACTTT.